This TCR beta chain was retrieved from a study of OX40 agonist ivuxolimab in advanced cancers. At the level of the study: Among those treated, three patients had partial responses, one with hepatocellular carcinoma and two with cutaneous melanoma. General observations from the study: The 0.1-3.0 mg/kg partial responders had among the lowest clonal expansion.

Enrollment shut out patients with autoimmune disease history or systemic immunosuppression. Produced via immunoSEQ multiplex PCR; TCRdb's table is partial and in-frame only. The data hold tens of thousands of clones, with 80% to 90% observed a single time. Of note for this clone: The antigen remains undetermined. At the DNA level, this CDR3 is encoded by other sequences in the same sample as well.

Trimming at V came to 5 bases and at J to 0 bases, leaving 9 bases not matched to a gene. The CDR3 sequence is 17 residues long. CDR1 and CDR2 from the germline V gene are SGHAT and FQNNGV. The sequenced sample was CD4+ or CD8+ T cells sorted from blood, obtained in a trial of the OX40 agonist ivuxolimab. The V and J genes are TRBV11-2 and TRBJ2-1; 8 bases are a match to TRBD2. This sequence was found in an adult with an advanced solid tumor such as melanoma, head and neck, liver or kidney cancer. The CDR3: CASSPRLSGSSYNEQFF. CDR3 nucleotides: TGTGCCAGCAGCCCACGACTCAGCGGGAGCTCCTACAATGAGCAGTTCTTC.